Listed below are T cell receptor beta chains from one sample, sequenced in a study of shared clonotypes between healthy human individuals. Sequenced by immunoSEQ multiplex PCR; TCRdb stores in-frame clones only, minus some. The repertoire holds under 1,900,000 clones, with 98% as singletons. Source material: naive CD4+ T cells sorted from blood. Receptors originate from a man younger than 40 in good health. Both conserved end residues are part of each CDR3. The D gene is left open where the match is weak. Some rows mark clone size as missing; the rest say once, few, many or name a class of expanded clone.

d_gene	abundance	j_gene	v_gene	CDR3aa	CDR3nt
NA	NA	TRBJ2-5	TRBV18	CASSPLGTGPGMETQYF	TGTGCCAGCTCACCACTCGGAACTGGGCCTGGGATGGAGACCCAGTACTTC
NA	NA	TRBJ1-4	TRBV4-1	CASSQVAGRDNEKLFF	TGCGCCAGCAGCCAAGTAGCAGGACGAGATAATGAAAAACTGTTTTTT
NA	NA	TRBJ1-5	TRBV5-1	CASSLAGNQPQHF	TGCGCCAGCAGCTTGGCCGGGAATCAGCCCCAGCATTTT
NA	NA	TRBJ2-1	TRBV11-2	CASSLAGVYNEQFF	TGTGCCAGCAGCTTAGCGGGAGTCTACAATGAGCAGTTCTTC
TRBD2	NA	TRBJ2-7	TRBV28	CASGHDRLGRANSYEQYF	TGTGCCAGCGGCCATGACAGACTCGGGAGGGCTAACTCCTACGAGCAGTACTTC
NA	NA	TRBJ1-1	TRBV5-4	CASSKGQLLNTEAFF	TGTGCCAGCAGCAAAGGACAGCTACTTAACACTGAAGCTTTCTTT
NA	NA	TRBJ1-4	TRBV5-1	CASSLTNEKLFF	TGCGCCAGCAGCCTTACGAATGAAAAACTGTTTTTT
NA	once	TRBJ2-5	TRBV18	CASSPPAGSRETQYF	TGTGCCAGCTCACCACCAGCAGGGTCCCGGGAGACCCAGTACTTC
NA	once	TRBJ2-2	TRBV6-6	CASKRQENTGELFF	TGTGCCAGCAAACGACAAGAGAACACCGGGGAGCTGTTTTTT
NA	NA	TRBJ1-4	TRBV18	CASSPARGDEKLFF	TGTGCCAGCTCACCCGCCAGGGGTGATGAAAAACTGTTTTTT
NA	once	TRBJ2-7	TRBV5-5	CASSLNPLYEQYF	TGTGCCAGCAGCTTAAACCCCCTCTACGAGCAGTACTTC
NA	NA	TRBJ2-1	TRBV28	CASSYAGTSYNEQFF	TGTGCCAGCAGTTACGCGGGTACTTCCTACAATGAGCAGTTCTTC
NA	once	TRBJ2-4	TRBV30	CAWSAGLVGNIQYF	TGTGCCTGGAGTGCAGGTCTAGTTGGAAACATTCAGTACTTC
TRBD1	NA	TRBJ2-7	TRBV19	CASRKREQGVGEQYF	TGTGCCAGTAGGAAACGGGAACAGGGGGTTGGTGAGCAGTACTTC
NA	NA	TRBJ2-1	TRBV19	CASSSFGVPYNEQFF	TGTGCCAGTAGTTCTTTCGGGGTTCCCTACAATGAGCAGTTCTTC
NA	NA	TRBJ2-7	TRBV7-9	CASSLVIDWSQGYEQYF	TGTGCCAGCAGCTTAGTCATTGATTGGTCTCAGGGTTACGAGCAGTACTTC
NA	NA	TRBJ2-5	TRBV18	CASSPTPVQETQYF	TGTGCCAGCTCACCAACCCCAGTCCAAGAGACCCAGTACTTC